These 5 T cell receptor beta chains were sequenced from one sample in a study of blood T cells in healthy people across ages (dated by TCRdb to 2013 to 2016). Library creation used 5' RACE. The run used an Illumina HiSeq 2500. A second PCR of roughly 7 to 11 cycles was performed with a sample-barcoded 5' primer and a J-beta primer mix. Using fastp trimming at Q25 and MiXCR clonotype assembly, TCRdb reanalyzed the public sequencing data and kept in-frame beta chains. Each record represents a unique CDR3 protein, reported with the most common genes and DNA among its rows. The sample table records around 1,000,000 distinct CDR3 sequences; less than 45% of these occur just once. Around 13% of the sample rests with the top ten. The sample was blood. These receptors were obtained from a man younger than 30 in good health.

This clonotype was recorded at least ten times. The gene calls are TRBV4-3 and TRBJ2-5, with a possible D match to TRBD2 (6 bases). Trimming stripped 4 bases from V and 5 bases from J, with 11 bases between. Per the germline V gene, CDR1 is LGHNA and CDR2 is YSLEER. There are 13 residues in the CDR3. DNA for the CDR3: TGCGCCAGCAGCCTCAGTGGGGGGGAGACCCAGTACTTC. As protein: CASSLSGGETQYF.

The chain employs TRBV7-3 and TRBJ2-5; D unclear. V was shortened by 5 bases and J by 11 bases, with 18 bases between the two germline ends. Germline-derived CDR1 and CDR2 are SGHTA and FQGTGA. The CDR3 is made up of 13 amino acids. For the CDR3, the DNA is TGTGCCAGCAGCAATACGTTAAACAATGAGCAGTACTTC. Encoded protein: CASSNTLNNEQYF. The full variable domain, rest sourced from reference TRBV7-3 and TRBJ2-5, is GAGVSQTPSNKVTEKGKYVELRCDPISGHTALYWYRQSLGQGPEFLIYFQGTGAADDSGLPNDRFFAVRPEGSVSTLKIQRTERGDSAVYLCASSNTLNNEQYFGPGTRLLVL.

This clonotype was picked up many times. CDR3 sequence reads: CASSLVPGTSGYNEQFF. The CDR3 DNA reads as TGTGCCAGCAGTTTAGTACCCGGGACTAGCGGATACAATGAGCAGTTCTTC. This chain links TRBV12-3 or TRBV12-4 with TRBJ2-1, with 11 bases matching TRBD2. The CDR3 length is 17 residues. Unmatched junction bases numbered 6, after V lost 1 base and J lost 4 bases.

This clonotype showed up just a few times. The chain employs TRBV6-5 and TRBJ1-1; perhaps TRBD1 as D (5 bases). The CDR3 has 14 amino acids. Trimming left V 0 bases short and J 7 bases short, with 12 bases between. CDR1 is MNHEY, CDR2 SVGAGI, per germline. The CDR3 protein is CASSYSRLDNEAFF. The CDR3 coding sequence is TGTGCCAGCAGTTACTCGCGCTTGGACAATGAAGCTTTCTTT.

The DNA of the CDR3 is TGTGCCAGCGGTCGGGGCAGGACCACAGATACGCAGTATTTT. This encodes CASGRGRTTDTQYF. The J gene is TRBJ2-3, the V gene TRBV6-2 or TRBV6-3; D is tentatively TRBD1 or TRBD2 (5 bases each). Trimming removed 8 bases from V and 2 bases from J, with 14 bases in between. The CDR3 sequence is 14 residues long. The germline CDR1 and CDR2 sequences are MNHEY and SVGEGT.